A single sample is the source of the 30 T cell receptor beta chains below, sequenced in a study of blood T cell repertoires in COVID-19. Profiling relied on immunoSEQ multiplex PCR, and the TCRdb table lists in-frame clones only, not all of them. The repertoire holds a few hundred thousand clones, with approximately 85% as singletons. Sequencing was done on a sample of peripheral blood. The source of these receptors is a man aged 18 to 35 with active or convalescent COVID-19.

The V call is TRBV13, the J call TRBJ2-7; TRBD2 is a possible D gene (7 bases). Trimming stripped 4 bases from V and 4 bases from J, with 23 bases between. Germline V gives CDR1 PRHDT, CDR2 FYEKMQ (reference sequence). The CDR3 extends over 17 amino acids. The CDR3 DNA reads TGTGCCAGCAGCTCTAGCCCGGGCGGGGGCCCGACGTACGAGCAGTACTTC. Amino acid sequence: CASSSSPGGGPTYEQYF.

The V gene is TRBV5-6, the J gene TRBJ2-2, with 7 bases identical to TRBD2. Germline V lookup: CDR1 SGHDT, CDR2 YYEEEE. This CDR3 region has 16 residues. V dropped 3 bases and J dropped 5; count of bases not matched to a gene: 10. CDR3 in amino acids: CASSWGTRGGTGELFF. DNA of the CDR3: TGTGCCAGCAGCTGGGGGACTCGCGGGGGTACCGGGGAGCTGTTTTTT.

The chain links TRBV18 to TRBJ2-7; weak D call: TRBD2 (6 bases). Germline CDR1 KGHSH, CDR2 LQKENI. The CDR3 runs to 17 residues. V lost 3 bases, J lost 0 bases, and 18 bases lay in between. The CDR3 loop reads CASSPWGDSGSSYEQYF. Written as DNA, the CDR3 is TGTGCCAGCTCACCCTGGGGCGATAGCGGAAGCTCCTACGAGCAGTACTTC.

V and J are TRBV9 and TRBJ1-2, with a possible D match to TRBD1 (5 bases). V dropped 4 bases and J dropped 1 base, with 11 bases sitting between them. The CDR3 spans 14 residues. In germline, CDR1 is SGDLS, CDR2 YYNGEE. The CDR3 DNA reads TGTGCCAGCAGCTTAGGCGACAGTAACTATGGCTACACCTTC. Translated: CASSLGDSNYGYTF.

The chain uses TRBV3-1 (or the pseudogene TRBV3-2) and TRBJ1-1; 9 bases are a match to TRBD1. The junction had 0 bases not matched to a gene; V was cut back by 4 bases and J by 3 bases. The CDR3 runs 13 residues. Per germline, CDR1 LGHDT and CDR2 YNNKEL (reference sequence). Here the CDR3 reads CASSRTGDTEAFF. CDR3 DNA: TGTGCCAGCAGCCGGACAGGGGACACTGAAGCTTTCTTT.

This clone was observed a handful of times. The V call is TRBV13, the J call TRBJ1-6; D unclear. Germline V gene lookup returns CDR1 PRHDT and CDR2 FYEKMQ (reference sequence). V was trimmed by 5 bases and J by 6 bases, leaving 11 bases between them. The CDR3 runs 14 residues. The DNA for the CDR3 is TGTGCCAGCAGCCTCGCACAAACTAATTCACCCCTCCACTTT. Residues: CASSLAQTNSPLHF.

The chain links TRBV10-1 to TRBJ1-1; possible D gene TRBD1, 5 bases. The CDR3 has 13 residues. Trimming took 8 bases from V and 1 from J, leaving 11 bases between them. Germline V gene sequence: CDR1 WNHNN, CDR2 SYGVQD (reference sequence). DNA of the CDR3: TGCGCCAGCTCCACCGGGGGGAACACTGAAGCTTTCTTT. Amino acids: CASSTGGNTEAFF.

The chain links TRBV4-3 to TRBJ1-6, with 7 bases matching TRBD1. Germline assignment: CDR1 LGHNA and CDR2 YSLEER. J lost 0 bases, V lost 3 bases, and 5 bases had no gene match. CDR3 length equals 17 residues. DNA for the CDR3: TGCGCCAGCAGCCAGCGACAGGGAAGCTCCTATAATTCACCCCTCCACTTT. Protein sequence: CASSQRQGSSYNSPLHF.

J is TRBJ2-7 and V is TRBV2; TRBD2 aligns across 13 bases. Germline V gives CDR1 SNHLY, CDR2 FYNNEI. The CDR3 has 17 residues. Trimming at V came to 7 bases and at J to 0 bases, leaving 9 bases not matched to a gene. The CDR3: CASKRLAGGPISYEQYF. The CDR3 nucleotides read TGTGCCAGCAAAAGACTAGCGGGGGGTCCAATCTCCTACGAGCAGTACTTC. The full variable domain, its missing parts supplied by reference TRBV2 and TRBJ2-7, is EPEVTQTPSHQVTQMGQEVILRCVPISNHLYFYWYRQILGQKVEFLVSFYNNEISEKSEIFDDQFSVERPDGSNFTLKIRSTKLEDSAMYFCASKRLAGGPISYEQYFGPGTRLTVT.

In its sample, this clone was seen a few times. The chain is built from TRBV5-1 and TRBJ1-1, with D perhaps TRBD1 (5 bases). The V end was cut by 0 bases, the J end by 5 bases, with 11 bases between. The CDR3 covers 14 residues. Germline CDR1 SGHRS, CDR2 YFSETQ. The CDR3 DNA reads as TGCGCCAGCAGCTTGGCCACAGGCCGGACTGAAGCTTTCTTT. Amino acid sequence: CASSLATGRTEAFF.

The CDR3 nucleotides are TGTGCCAGCGCGAACCTAGCGGGCTACGAGCAGTACTTC. Protein: CASANLAGYEQYF. The rearrangement uses TRBV19 and TRBJ2-7, with 8 bases lining up with TRBD2. V lost 9 bases, J lost 3 bases, and 7 bases stayed unmatched. CDR3 size: 13 residues. Germline V gives CDR1 LNHDA, CDR2 SQIVND (reference sequence).

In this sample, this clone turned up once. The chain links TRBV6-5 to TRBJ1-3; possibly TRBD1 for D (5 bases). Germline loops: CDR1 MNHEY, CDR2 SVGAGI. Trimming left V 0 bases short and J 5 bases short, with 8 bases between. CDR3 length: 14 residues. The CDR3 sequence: CASSYSAGRNTIYF. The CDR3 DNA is TGTGCCAGCAGTTACTCTGCAGGGAGAAACACCATATATTTT.

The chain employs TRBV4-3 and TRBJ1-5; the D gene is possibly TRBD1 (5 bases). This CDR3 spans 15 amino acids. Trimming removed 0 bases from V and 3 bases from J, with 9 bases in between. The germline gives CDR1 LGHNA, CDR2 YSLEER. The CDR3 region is CASSQDRQFNQPQHF. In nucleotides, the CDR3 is TGCGCCAGCAGCCAAGATAGACAGTTCAATCAGCCCCAGCATTTT.

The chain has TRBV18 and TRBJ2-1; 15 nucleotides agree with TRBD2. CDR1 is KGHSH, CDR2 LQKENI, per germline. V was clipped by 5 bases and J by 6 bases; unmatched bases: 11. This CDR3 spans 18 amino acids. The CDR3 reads CASSTPWTSGGAGNEQFF. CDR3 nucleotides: TGTGCCAGCTCAACCCCTTGGACTAGCGGGGGGGCCGGCAATGAGCAGTTCTTC. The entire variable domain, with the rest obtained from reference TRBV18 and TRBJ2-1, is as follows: NAGVMQNPRHLVRRRGQEARLRCSPMKGHSHVYWYRQLPEEGLKFMVYLQKENIIDESGMPKERFSAEFPKEGPSILRIQQVVRGDSAAYFCASSTPWTSGGAGNEQFFGPGTRLTVL.

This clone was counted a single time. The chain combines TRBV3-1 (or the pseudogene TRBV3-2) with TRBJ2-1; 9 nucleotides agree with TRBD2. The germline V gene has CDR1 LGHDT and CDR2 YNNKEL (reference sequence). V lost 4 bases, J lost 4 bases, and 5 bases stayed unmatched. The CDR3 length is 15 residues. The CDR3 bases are TGTGCCAGCAGCCCCAGTAGCGGGGGTTACAATGAGCAGTTCTTC. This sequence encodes CASSPSSGGYNEQFF.

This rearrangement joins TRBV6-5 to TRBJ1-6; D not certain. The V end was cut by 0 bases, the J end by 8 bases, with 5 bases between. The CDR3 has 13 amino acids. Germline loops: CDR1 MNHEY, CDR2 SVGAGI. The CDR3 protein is CASSYSRDSPLHF. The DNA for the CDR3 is TGTGCCAGCAGTTACTCGCGGGATTCACCCCTCCACTTT.

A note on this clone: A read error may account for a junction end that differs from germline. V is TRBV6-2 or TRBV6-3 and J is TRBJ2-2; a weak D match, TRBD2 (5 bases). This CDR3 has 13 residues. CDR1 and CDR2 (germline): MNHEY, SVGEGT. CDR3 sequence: CASSRSNTGEPFF. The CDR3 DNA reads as TGTGCCAGCAGTCGCTCGAACACCGGGGAGCCGTTTTTT.

The CDR3 region is CASSLVYSLREQYF. CDR3 sequence (DNA): TGTGCCAGCAGCTTGGTCTACAGTCTAAGGGAGCAGTACTTC. V gene TRBV5-8 combines with J gene TRBJ2-7; D is undetermined. Per the germline V gene, CDR1 is SGHTS and CDR2 is YDEGEE. The CDR3 covers 14 residues. Deletions cut 0 bases from V and 7 bases from J, with 14 bases between.

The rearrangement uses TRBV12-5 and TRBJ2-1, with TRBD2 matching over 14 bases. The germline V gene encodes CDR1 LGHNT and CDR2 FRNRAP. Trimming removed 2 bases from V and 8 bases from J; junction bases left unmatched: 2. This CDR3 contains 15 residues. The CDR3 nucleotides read TGTGCTAGTGGTTTGATGGGACTAGCGGGGGATGAGCAGTTCTTC. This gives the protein CASGLMGLAGDEQFF.

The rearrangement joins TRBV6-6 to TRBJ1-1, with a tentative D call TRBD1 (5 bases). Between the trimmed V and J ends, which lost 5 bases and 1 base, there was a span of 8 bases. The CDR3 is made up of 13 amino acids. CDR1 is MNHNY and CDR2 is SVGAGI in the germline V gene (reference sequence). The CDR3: CASSQQANTEAFF. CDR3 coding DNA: TGTGCCAGCAGTCAACAGGCGAACACTGAAGCTTTCTTT.

CDR3 sequence: CASSIDRARGEQYF. CDR3 DNA: TGTGCCAGTAGTATAGATCGAGCAAGGGGGGAGCAGTACTTC. This sequence joins TRBV19 and TRBJ2-7, with D possibly being TRBD1 (6 bases). Germline assignment: CDR1 LNHDA and CDR2 SQIVND (reference sequence). The CDR3 has 14 residues. Trimming pared 0 bases from V and 7 bases from J, leaving 13 bases between.

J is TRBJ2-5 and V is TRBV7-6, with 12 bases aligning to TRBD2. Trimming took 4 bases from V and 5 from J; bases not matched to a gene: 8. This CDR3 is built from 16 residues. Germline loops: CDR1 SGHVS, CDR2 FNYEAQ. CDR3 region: CASSSASGGAWETQYF. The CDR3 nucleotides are TGTGCCAGCAGCTCTGCTAGCGGGGGGGCCTGGGAGACCCAGTACTTC.

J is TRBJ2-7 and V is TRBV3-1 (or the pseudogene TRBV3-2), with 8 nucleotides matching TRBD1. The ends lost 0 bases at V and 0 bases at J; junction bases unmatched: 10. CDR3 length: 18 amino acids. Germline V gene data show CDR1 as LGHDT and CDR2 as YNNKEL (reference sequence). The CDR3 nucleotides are TGTGCCAGCAGCCAAGATGTGGACAGGGCGCCGAGCTCCTACGAGCAGTACTTC. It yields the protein CASSQDVDRAPSSYEQYF.

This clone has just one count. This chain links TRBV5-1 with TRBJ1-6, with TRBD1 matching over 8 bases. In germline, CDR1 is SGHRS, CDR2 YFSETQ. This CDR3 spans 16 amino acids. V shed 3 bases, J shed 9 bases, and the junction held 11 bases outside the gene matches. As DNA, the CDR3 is TGCGCCAGCAGCTCGGGGGTAGGGACAGGACCTTCACCCCTCCACTTT. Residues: CASSSGVGTGPSPLHF.

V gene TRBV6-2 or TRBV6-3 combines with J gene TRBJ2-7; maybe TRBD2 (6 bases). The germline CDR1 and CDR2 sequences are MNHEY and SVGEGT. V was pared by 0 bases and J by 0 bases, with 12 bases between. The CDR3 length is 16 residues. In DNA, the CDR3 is TGTGCCAGCAGTTACTCGTACGGGACTGTCTCCTACGAGCAGTACTTC. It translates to CASSYSYGTVSYEQYF.

CDR3 nucleotides: TGTGCCAGCAGCCAGGGACTAGCGGGGAACCAAGAGACCCAGTACTTC. Residues: CASSQGLAGNQETQYF. This chain uses TRBV4-2 with TRBJ2-5; 13 nucleotides match TRBD2. V was clipped by 3 bases and J by 0 bases; unmatched bases: 1. CDR3 length: 16 residues. Germline V lookup: CDR1 LGHNA, CDR2 YNFKEQ.

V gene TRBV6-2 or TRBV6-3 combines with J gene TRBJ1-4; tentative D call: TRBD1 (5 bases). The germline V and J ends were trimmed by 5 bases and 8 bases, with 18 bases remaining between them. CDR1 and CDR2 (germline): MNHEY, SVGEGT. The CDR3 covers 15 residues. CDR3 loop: CASSTLRGGVEKLFF. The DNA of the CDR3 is TGTGCCAGCAGTACCCTACGGGGAGGGGTGGAAAAACTGTTTTTT.

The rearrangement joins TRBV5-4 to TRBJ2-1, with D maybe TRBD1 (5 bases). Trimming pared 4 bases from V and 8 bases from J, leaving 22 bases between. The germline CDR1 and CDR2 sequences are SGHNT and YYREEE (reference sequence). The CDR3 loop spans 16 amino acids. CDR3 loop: CASSSPQDQFDDEQFF. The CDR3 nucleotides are TGTGCCAGCAGCAGTCCACAGGACCAGTTCGACGATGAGCAGTTCTTC. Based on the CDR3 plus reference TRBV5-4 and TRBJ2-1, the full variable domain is ETGVTQSPTHLIKTRGQQVTLRCSSQSGHNTVSWYQQALGQGPQFIFQYYREEENGRGNFPPRFSGLQFPNYSSELNVNALELDDSALYLCASSSPQDQFDDEQFFGPGTRLTVL.

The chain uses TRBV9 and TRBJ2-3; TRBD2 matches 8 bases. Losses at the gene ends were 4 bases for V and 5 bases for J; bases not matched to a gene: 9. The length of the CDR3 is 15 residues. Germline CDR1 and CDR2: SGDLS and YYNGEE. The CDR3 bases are TGTGCCAGCAGCCGGGGGGGCCTCTCTGTAGATACGCAGTATTTT. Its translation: CASSRGGLSVDTQYF. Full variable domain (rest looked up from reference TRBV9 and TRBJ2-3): DSGVTQTPKHLITATGQRVTLRCSPRSGDLSVYWYQQSLDQGLQFLIQYYNGEERAKGNILERFSAQQFPDLHSELNLSSLELGDSALYFCASSRGGLSVDTQYFGPGTRLTVL.

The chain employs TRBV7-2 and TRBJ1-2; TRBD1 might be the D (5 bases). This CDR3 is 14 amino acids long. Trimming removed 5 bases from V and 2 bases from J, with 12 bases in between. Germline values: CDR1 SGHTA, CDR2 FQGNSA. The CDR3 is CASSTQAGNYGYTF. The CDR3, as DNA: TGTGCCAGCAGCACACAGGCAGGGAACTATGGCTACACCTTC.